These T cell receptor beta chains were read from a single sample in a study of a mutant IDH1 vaccine in newly diagnosed glioma. Assay used: immunoSEQ multiplex PCR; TCRdb lists only in-frame clones, some missing. This sample carries over 35,000 clones, about 83% of them seen once, and the ten largest clones take approximately 4.6%. These receptors' targets are unknown. This sample comprised PBMCs, obtained from a glioma patient whose treatment included an IDH1 peptide vaccine. Receptor source: a woman aged 45-60 years with glioma. Both conserved end residues are part of each CDR3. A D gene is named only where the DNA matches it firmly. Only some rows state a clone size, as once, few, many or a class for expanded clones.

clone size	V gene	J gene	D gene	CDR3 DNA	CDR3 protein
.	TRBV5-1	TRBJ2-6	TRBD1	TGCGCCAGCAGCGTGGGCAGGGGGCATAGGGCCAACGTCCTGACTTTC	CASSVGRGHRANVLTF
.	TRBV7-3	TRBJ2-1	TRBD1	TGTGCCAGCAGCTTAAACAGGGGGAATGAGCAGTTCTTC	CASSLNRGNEQFF
.	TRBV19	TRBJ2-5	.	TGTGCCACCTCCGAGGGGGGAGGATGGGAGACCCAGTACTTC	CATSEGGGWETQYF
few	TRBV29-1	TRBJ2-2	.	TGCAGCGCCGGAAACAGGGCGTACCAGGACCGGGAGCTGTTTTTT	CSAGNRAYQDRELFF
.	TRBV19	TRBJ1-6	TRBD1	TGTGCCAGTAGTATTCAGGGGGCTAATTCACCCCTCCACTTT	CASSIQGANSPLHF
.	TRBV6-5	TRBJ1-2	.	TGTGCCACTAACCGGGACCGTTATGGCTACACCTTC	CATNRDRYGYTF
.	TRBV19	TRBJ1-4	.	TGTGCCAGTAGTATAACTCTGACGGATGAAAAACTGTTTTTT	CASSITLTDEKLFF
.	TRBV18	TRBJ1-2	TRBD1	TGTGCCAGCTACTTAAATCCGGGACAGGGGTATGGCTACACCTTC	CASYLNPGQGYGYTF
.	TRBV4-2	TRBJ1-4	TRBD1	TGTGCCAGCAGCCAAGGGGACAGCGGAGGGGGGAAACTGTTTTTT	CASSQGDSGGGKLFF
.	TRBV5-1	TRBJ1-1	.	TGCGCCAGCAGCTCTCAAGATCTGGACACTGAAGCTTTCTTT	CASSSQDLDTEAFF
.	TRBV27	TRBJ2-7	TRBD2	TGTGCCAGCAGAGCAGGGAGGGGCTCATCCTACGAGCAGTACTTC	CASRAGRGSSYEQYF
.	TRBV14	TRBJ1-2	.	TGTGCCAGCAGCCACGGGGTTTACTATGGCTACACCTTC	CASSHGVYYGYTF
.	TRBV4-1	TRBJ1-5	.	TGCGCCAGCAGCCAAGATCTAGGACCCCAGCATTTT	CASSQDLGPQHF
.	TRBV7-9	TRBJ1-1	.	TGTGCCAGCAGCTCGACGGGCCTGCAGGCAGCTTTCTTT	CASSSTGLQAAFF
.	TRBV5-6	TRBJ1-1	.	TGTGCCAGCAGCATGCGGGTAGCCTCTGAAGCTTTCTTT	CASSMRVASEAFF
.	TRBV7-6	TRBJ1-1	.	TGTGCCAGCAGCCCCGGGACCCTGAACACTGAAGCTTTCTTT	CASSPGTLNTEAFF
few	TRBV28	TRBJ1-1	TRBD1	TGTGCCAGCAGTTTCCGGGACAGGCTGAACACTGAAGCTTTCTTT	CASSFRDRLNTEAFF
.	TRBV4-2	TRBJ2-3	TRBD2	TGTGCCAGCAGCCAAACTAGCGGGGGGGCAGATACGCAGTATTTT	CASSQTSGGADTQYF
.	TRBV27	TRBJ2-1	TRBD1	TGTGCCAGCAGCTGGGACAGTCCCTACAATGAGCAGTTCTTC	CASSWDSPYNEQFF
.	TRBV29-1	TRBJ1-2	.	TGCAGCGCCCACCGTACGGGCAGGGCGGGCTACACCTTC	CSAHRTGRAGYTF
.	TRBV5-1	TRBJ2-3	TRBD1	TGCGCCAGTGGACAGGGCACAGATACGCAGTATTTT	CASGQGTDTQYF
.	TRBV29-1	TRBJ2-3	.	TGCAGCGTTAGGACAGATACGCAGTATTTT	CSVRTDTQYF
.	TRBV2	TRBJ1-2	.	TGTGCCAGCTCTCCTCAGGGTTATGGCTACACCTTC	CASSPQGYGYTF
few	TRBV4-3	TRBJ1-4	.	TGCGCCAGCAGCCCTTCAATGAGGGGGAATGAAAAACTGTTTTTT	CASSPSMRGNEKLFF
.	TRBV28	TRBJ1-1	.	TGTGCCAGCAGTTTAGGGTTCACTGAAGCTTTCTTT	CASSLGFTEAFF
.	TRBV19	TRBJ1-2	TRBD1	TGTGCCAGTAGTCTCGGAGGGACAGGGGATGTCCGTAACTATGGCTACACCTTC	CASSLGGTGDVRNYGYTF
.	TRBV7-9	TRBJ2-7	.	TGTGCCAGCAGCTCTCAGGGTCTCTCCTACGAGCAGTACTTC	CASSSQGLSYEQYF
.	TRBV5-1	TRBJ2-3	TRBD2	TGCGCCAGCAGCTCGCGGGGGGACCGCACAGATACGCAGTATTTT	CASSSRGDRTDTQYF
.	TRBV7-9	TRBJ1-4	.	TGTGCCAGCAGCTTCATCGGAGATGCAGGGTACGAAAAACTGTTTTTT	CASSFIGDAGYEKLFF
.	TRBV2	TRBJ1-5	.	TGTGCCAGCAGTCCACGAAGCGGCAATCAGCCCCAGCATTTT	CASSPRSGNQPQHF
once	TRBV2	TRBJ1-5	.	TGTGCCAGCAGTGACGGCCTCAATCAGCCCCAGCATTTT	CASSDGLNQPQHF
.	TRBV30	TRBJ2-7	.	TGTGCCTGGGGCGGGAACAGGGGCCTGTACTTC	CAWGGNRGLYF
once	TRBV5-8	TRBJ1-6	TRBD1	TGTGCCAGCAGCTTGGTCAGGGGGCCCGGTTCACCCCTCCACTTT	CASSLVRGPGSPLHF
.	TRBV27	TRBJ1-1	.	TGTGCCAGCAGTTTTAGCAGGGAAGCTTTCTTT	CASSFSREAFF
.	TRBV4-2	TRBJ1-4	.	TGTGCCAGCAGCGTAGCTGCAACTAATGAAAAACTGTTTTTT	CASSVAATNEKLFF
.	TRBV6-1	TRBJ1-5	TRBD1	TGTGCCAGCAGTGCCGGACAGGGCGGCGGGTATCAGCCCCAGCATTTT	CASSAGQGGGYQPQHF
.	TRBV5-1	TRBJ1-2	.	TGCGCCAGCAGCCTTCTGACACCTGACTATGGCTACACCTTC	CASSLLTPDYGYTF
.	TRBV14	TRBJ1-2	.	TGTGCCAGCAGCCAAGATTTCCCGGTTGGCTACACCTTC	CASSQDFPVGYTF
.	TRBV29-1	TRBJ1-2	.	TGCAGCTCTGCAGGGGAATATGGCTACACCTTC	CSSAGEYGYTF
.	TRBV6-6	TRBJ2-3	.	TGTGCCAGCAGTTACGGGGGGCCGGTAGATACGCAGTATTTT	CASSYGGPVDTQYF
.	TRBV9	TRBJ1-4	.	TGTGCCAGCAGCGCAGGGTGGACAGAAAAACTGTTTTTT	CASSAGWTEKLFF
.	TRBV7-2	TRBJ1-1	.	TGTGCCAGCAGCTTAGAAGCACGCGAAGCTTTCTTT	CASSLEAREAFF
few	TRBV18	TRBJ1-1	.	TGTGCCAGCTCACCACCAATAGGGTTGAACACTGAAGCTTTCTTT	CASSPPIGLNTEAFF
few	TRBV4-2	TRBJ1-3	.	TGTGCCAGCAGGGAAAGTGGACGGAGCTCTGGAAACACCATATATTTT	CASRESGRSSGNTIYF
.	TRBV28	TRBJ1-5	TRBD1	TGTGCCAGCAGGATGACAGGGACATACAATCAGCCCCAGCATTTT	CASRMTGTYNQPQHF